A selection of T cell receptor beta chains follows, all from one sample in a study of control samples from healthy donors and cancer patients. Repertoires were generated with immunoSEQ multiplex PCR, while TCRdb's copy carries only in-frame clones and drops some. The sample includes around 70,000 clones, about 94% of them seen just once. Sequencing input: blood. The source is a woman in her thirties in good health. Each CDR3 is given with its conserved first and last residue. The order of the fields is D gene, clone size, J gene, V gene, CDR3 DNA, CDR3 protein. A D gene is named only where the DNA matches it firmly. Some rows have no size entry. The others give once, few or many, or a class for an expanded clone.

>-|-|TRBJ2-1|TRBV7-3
TGTGCCAGCAGCTTCAGTGGGAGCTCCTACAATGAGCAGTTCTTC
CASSFSGSSYNEQFF
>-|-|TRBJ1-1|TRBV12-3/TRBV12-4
TGTGCCAGCAGTTTAGTACAACCAGCTTTCTTT
CASSLVQPAFF
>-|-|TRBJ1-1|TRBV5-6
TGTGCCAGCAGCTTGCCGGGGGGCGCAGATGAAGCTTTCTTT
CASSLPGGADEAFF
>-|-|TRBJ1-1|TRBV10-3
TGTGCCAGCCGCGGCTACACTGAAGCTTTCTTT
CASRGYTEAFF
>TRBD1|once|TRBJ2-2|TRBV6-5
TGTGCCACGGGACAGGGGGTGTCCGGGGAGCTGTTTTTT
CATGQGVSGELFF
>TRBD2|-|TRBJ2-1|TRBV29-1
TGCAGCGTTGAAGGCGGGGGGCCTCTCTCCTACAATGAGCAGTTCTTC
CSVEGGGPLSYNEQFF
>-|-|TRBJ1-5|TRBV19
TGTGCCAGTAGTATAACTAGGGCAGAAGAGCAGCCCCAGCATTTT
CASSITRAEEQPQHF
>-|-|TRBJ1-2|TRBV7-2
TGTGCCAGCAGCTTAGTGCTCTATGGCTACACCTTC
CASSLVLYGYTF
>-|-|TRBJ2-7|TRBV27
TGTGCCAGCAGTTTGAAGGGGGAATCCTACGAGCAGTACTTC
CASSLKGESYEQYF
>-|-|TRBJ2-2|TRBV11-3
TGTGCCAGCAGTTACGGGTCAAAGAACACCGGGGAGCTGTTTTTT
CASSYGSKNTGELFF
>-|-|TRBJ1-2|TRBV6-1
TGTGCCAGCAGTGCGACCCTATCGGGGGGAGTAGGGGGCTACACCTTC
CASSATLSGGVGGYTF
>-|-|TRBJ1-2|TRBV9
TGTGCCAGCAGCGTAGAATCTCGCGGCGGCTATGGCTACACCTTC
CASSVESRGGYGYTF
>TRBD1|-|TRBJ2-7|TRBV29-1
TGCAGCGTTACCGGGACAGGGGGTTCCTACGAGCAGTACTTC
CSVTGTGGSYEQYF
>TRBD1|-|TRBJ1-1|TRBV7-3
TGTGCCAGCAGCGCAGGGGGCGCAGGGACTGAAGCTTTCTTT
CASSAGGAGTEAFF
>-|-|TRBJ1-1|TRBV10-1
TGCGCCAGCAGTGAAGGGGGGTTCACTGAAGCTTTCTTT
CASSEGGFTEAFF
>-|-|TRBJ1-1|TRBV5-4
TGTGCCAGCAGCTTGATCGGGGCTGAAGCTTTCTTT
CASSLIGAEAFF
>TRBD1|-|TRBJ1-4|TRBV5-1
TGCGCCAGCAGCTTGACGACAGGGGGTAGGGCTAATGAAAAACTGTTTTTT
CASSLTTGGRANEKLFF
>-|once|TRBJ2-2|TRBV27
TGTGCCAGCAGTTTCGGGCAGGCCGGTGGGGTGGGGGAGCTGTTTTTT
CASSFGQAGGVGELFF
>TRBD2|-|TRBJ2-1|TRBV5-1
TGCGCCAGCAGCTTGGAGCGGGGGGGCCTTGAGCAGTTCTTC
CASSLERGGLEQFF
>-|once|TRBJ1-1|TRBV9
TGTGCCAGCAGCCCGGGCGGGGTCACTGAAGCTTTCTTT
CASSPGGVTEAFF
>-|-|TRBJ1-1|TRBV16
TGTGCCAGCAGCAAAAGCCGGACTAGGAACACTGAAGCTTTCTTT
CASSKSRTRNTEAFF
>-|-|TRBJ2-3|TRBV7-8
TGTGCCAGCAGCCCCCGCCTAAACACAGATACGCAGTATTTT
CASSPRLNTDTQYF
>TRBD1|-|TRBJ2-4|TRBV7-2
TGTGCCAGCAGCCCTAATAAACAGGGGGATTGGTACTTC
CASSPNKQGDWYF
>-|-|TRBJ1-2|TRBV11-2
TGTGCCAGCAGCTTAGCCCCTCGCTGGATCTATGGCTACACCTTC
CASSLAPRWIYGYTF
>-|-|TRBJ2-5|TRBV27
TGTGCCAGCAGTTCCCAAGAGACCCAGTACTTC
CASSSQETQYF
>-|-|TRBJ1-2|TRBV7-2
TGTGCCAGCAGCTTAGTACTTGCCAGGGGCTTTGACACCTTC
CASSLVLARGFDTF
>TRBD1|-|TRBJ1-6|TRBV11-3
TGTGCCAGCAGTTCTACAGGGGGGTTTTATAATTCACCCCTCCACTTT
CASSSTGGFYNSPLHF
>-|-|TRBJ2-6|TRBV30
TGTGCCTGGAGTCGACAGCTCTCTGGGGCCAACGTCCTGACTTTC
CAWSRQLSGANVLTF
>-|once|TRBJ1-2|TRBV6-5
TGTGCCAGCGCGGCGGTACCCAACTATGGCTACACCTTC
CASAAVPNYGYTF
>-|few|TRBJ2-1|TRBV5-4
TGTGCCAGCAGCATAGATGGGAATGAGCAGTTCTTC
CASSIDGNEQFF
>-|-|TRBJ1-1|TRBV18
TGTGCCAGCTCACCAGGAGCAGGGCTATGGACTGAAGCTTTCTTT
CASSPGAGLWTEAFF
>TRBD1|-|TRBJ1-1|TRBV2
TGTGCCAGCGTGGTGGACAGGGGGCGAACTGAAGCTTTCTTT
CASVVDRGRTEAFF
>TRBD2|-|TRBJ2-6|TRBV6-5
TGTGCCAGCGGGGAGGGGAATACCAACGTCCTGACTTTC
CASGEGNTNVLTF
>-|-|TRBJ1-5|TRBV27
TGTGCCAGCCGCTTTAAAGGTGGACCCCAGCATTTT
CASRFKGGPQHF
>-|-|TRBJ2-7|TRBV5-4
TGTGCCAGCAGCTTGGGAGGCCCGCAGTACTTC
CASSLGGPQYF
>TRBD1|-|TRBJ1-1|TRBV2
TGTGCCAGCAGTGGACAGGGGAACACTGAAGCTTTCTTT
CASSGQGNTEAFF
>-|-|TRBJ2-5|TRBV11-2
TGTGCCAGCAGCCGGACCCCCGCTGGGGAGTGGGAGACCCAGTACTTC
CASSRTPAGEWETQYF
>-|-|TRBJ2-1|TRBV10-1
TGCGCCAGCAGTGAGTCCCGGGGGCACAGCGTTTATGAGCAGTTCTTC
CASSESRGHSVYEQFF
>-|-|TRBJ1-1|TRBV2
TGTGCCAGCAGGGAACAACCGAACACTGAAGCTTTCTTT
CASREQPNTEAFF
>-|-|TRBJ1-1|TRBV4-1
TGCGCCAGCAGCCAAGATTTTGGGGGCGCGAGAGCTTTCTTT
CASSQDFGGARAFF